This T cell receptor beta chain was documented in a study of T cell clusters in autoimmune cytopenias. For the study at large: Per sample, median TRB depth was approximately 50,000 reads, yielding a median 2,350 distinct clonotypes.

TRB was amplified by touch-down multiplex PCR, primer pools A and B combined. No DNA is given; TCRdb re-called the multiplex PCR reads and lists each CDR3 protein once. Found here are roughly 2,900 distinct CDR3 sequences; the top ten clones hold roughly 3.5%. This CDR3 is built from 15 residues. Germline V lookup: CDR1 SGHTA, CDR2 FQGNSA. Each sample's input was 200 to 250 ng genomic DNA, approximately 37,500 genome equivalents. This clonotype is labeled medium-sized based on frequency. Source material: peripheral blood. The clonotype was recovered from a human donor with an autoimmune cytopenia or autoimmune hepatitis (not recorded which). This rearrangement joins TRBV7-2 to TRBJ1-5. CDR3: CASSLAGWSNQPQHF.